These 28 T cell receptor beta chains were all obtained from the same sample, sequenced in a study of CXCR3-negative and CXCR3-positive naive CD8 T cells. The TRB cDNA libraries were prepared by 5' RACE with UMI labels. Each CDR3 protein gets one entry in TCRdb, which reprocessed the 5' RACE reads and gives no DNA. The sample's table shows around 92,000 distinct CDR3 sequences. Specimen: naive CXCR3- CD8+ T cells from blood. Subset reported: CD45RO-CCR7+CD27+CD95- naive CD8+ T cells lacking CXCR3 (TNR3-). These TCRs come from a human donor in good health. Some clones in this sample may be carry-over from other donors' samples.

J is TRBJ2-7 and V is TRBV7-3; TCRdb designates TRBD1, a call that cannot be tested without DNA. Germline-derived CDR1 and CDR2 are SGHTA and FQGTGA. This CDR3 spans 15 amino acids. The CDR3 here is CASSYGTGGGYEQYF. Variable domain in full (rest from reference TRBV7-3 and TRBJ2-7): GAGVSQTPSNKVTEKGKYVELRCDPISGHTALYWYRQSLGQGPEFLIYFQGTGAADDSGLPNDRFFAVRPEGSVSTLKIQRTERGDSAVYLCASSYGTGGGYEQYFGPGTRLTVT.

This chain links TRBV7-8 with TRBJ2-7; TCRdb outputs TRBD2, but without DNA this stays unchecked. CDR1 and CDR2 from the germline V gene are SGHVS and FQNEAQ. The CDR3 has 13 amino acids. This CDR3 reads CASRPGTSYEQYF.

The J gene is TRBJ2-3, the V gene TRBV4-2; TCRdb lists TRBD1, though no DNA is available to test this call. The CDR3 is made up of 13 amino acids. CDR1 is LGHNA, CDR2 YNFKEQ, per germline. CDR3 protein: CASSQGVLDTQYF.

The chain carries TRBV21-1 and TRBJ2-5; absent DNA, TCRdb's TRBD1 call cannot be checked. TRBV21-1 is assigned pseudogene status. The CDR3 is 19 residues long. CDR3 loop: CASSKALSPDSPPQETQYF.

This CDR3 is CASDATANYGYTF. The chain has TRBV2 and TRBJ1-2. The CDR3 consists of 13 residues. Germline V gene lookup returns CDR1 SNHLY and CDR2 FYNNEI. Combining the CDR3 with reference TRBV2 and TRBJ1-2 gives the whole variable domain EPEVTQTPSHQVTQMGQEVILRCVPISNHLYFYWYRQILGQKVEFLVSFYNNEISEKSEIFDDQFSVERPDGSNFTLKIRSTKLEDSAMYFCASDATANYGYTFGSGTRLTVV.

CDR3 region: CASNPAGQNYEQYF. The rearrangement joins TRBV28 to TRBJ2-7; the D call from TCRdb, TRBD1, cannot be confirmed without DNA. Germline CDR1 MDHEN, CDR2 SYDVKM. CDR3 size: 14 residues.

The V call is TRBV9, the J call TRBJ1-2; the D call of TRBD1 rests on TCRdb alone, since no DNA is present to check it. Germline-derived CDR1 and CDR2 are SGDLS and YYNGEE. The CDR3 extends over 16 amino acids. CDR3 sequence reads: CASSVGGTATNYGYTF.

The CDR3 is CASSQSGAYEQYF. The genes are TRBV7-9 and TRBJ2-7; TCRdb's D gene call, TRBD2, goes unchecked for lack of DNA. The CDR3 spans 13 residues. From germline, CDR1 is SEHNR and CDR2 FQNEAQ (reference sequence). The full variable domain, its missing parts supplied by reference TRBV7-9 and TRBJ2-7, is DTGVSQNPRHKITKRGQNVTFRCDPISEHNRLYWYRQTLGQGPEFLTYFQNEAQLEKSRLLSDRFSAERPKGSFSTLEIQRTEQGDSAMYLCASSQSGAYEQYFGPGTRLTVT.

The genes are TRBV28 and TRBJ2-7; absent DNA, TCRdb's TRBD1 call cannot be checked. Germline CDR1 is MDHEN and CDR2 is SYDVKM. The CDR3 extends over 14 amino acids. The CDR3 here is CASSFSQGDREQYF.

The J gene is TRBJ2-1, the V gene TRBV1; TCRdb proposes TRBD2, but this gene call is untestable without DNA. TRBV1 corresponds to a pseudogene. The CDR3 is 20 residues long. The CDR3 loop is CTSSQRVAGGQPISYNEQFF.

The V and J genes are TRBV15 and TRBJ2-7. CDR1 is LNHNV, CDR2 YYDKDF, per germline (reference sequence). The CDR3 length is 14 residues. The CDR3 here is CATSLERVLYEQYF. The full variable domain, with the rest looked up from reference TRBV15 and TRBJ2-7, is DAMVIQNPRYQVTQFGKPVTLSCSQTLNHNVMYWYQQKSSQAPKLLFHYYDKDFNNEADTPDNFQSRRPNTSFCFLDIRSPGLGDTAMYLCATSLERVLYEQYFGPGTRLTVT.

The chain joins TRBV18 to TRBJ2-6; TCRdb names TRBD1, which stays unverified in the absence of DNA. Looked up from germline, CDR1 is KGHSH and CDR2 is LQKENI. This CDR3 is 19 amino acids long. CDR3 amino acids: CASSLDRGTYISGANVLTF. The whole variable domain, remainder taken from reference TRBV18 and TRBJ2-6, is NAGVMQNPRHLVRRRGQEARLRCSPMKGHSHVYWYRQLPEEGLKFMVYLQKENIIDESGMPKERFSAEFPKEGPSILRIQQVVRGDSAAYFCASSLDRGTYISGANVLTFGAGSRLTVL.

The chain has TRBV29-1 and TRBJ2-1; as DNA is missing, the TRBD2 call by TCRdb cannot be tested. Germline V gene lookup returns CDR1 SQVTM and CDR2 ANQGSEA. The CDR3 covers 17 residues. The CDR3 sequence: CSVLGLAGDRSYNEQFF.

The chain has TRBV5-1 and TRBJ2-5; TCRdb's assignment of TRBD1 cannot be checked, as there is no DNA. The CDR3 sequence is 16 residues long. Germline CDR1 reads SGHRS; CDR2 reads YFSETQ. The CDR3 here is CASSPSGGALQETQYF. Full variable domain (missing parts from reference TRBV5-1 and TRBJ2-5): KAGVTQTPRYLIKTRGQQVTLSCSPISGHRSVSWYQQTPGQGLQFLFEYFSETQRNKGNFPGRFSGRQFSNSRSEMNVSTLELGDSALYLCASSPSGGALQETQYFGPGTRLLVL.

The chain joins TRBV4-1 to TRBJ2-5; TCRdb's D call, TRBD2, is unchecked because there is no DNA. Germline CDR1 reads MGHRA; CDR2 reads YSYEKL. CDR3 length: 15 residues. The CDR3: CASSQDGGGPETQYF.

The genes are TRBV20-1 and TRBJ2-1; as DNA is missing, the TRBD2 call by TCRdb cannot be tested. Germline V CDR1 and CDR2: DFQATT, SNEGSKA (reference sequence). The CDR3 runs to 13 residues. CDR3 residues: CSALGRRNNERFF.

The rearrangement joins TRBV4-3 to TRBJ2-7; lacking DNA, the TRBD1 call made by TCRdb goes unchecked. The germline V gene encodes CDR1 LGHNA and CDR2 YSLEER. The CDR3 extends over 16 amino acids. The CDR3 protein is CASSQNRDSRTYEQYF.

The chain has TRBV28 and TRBJ1-6; TCRdb calls TRBD1, which cannot be checked without DNA. CDR3 length: 16 residues. Germline V gene sequence: CDR1 MDHEN, CDR2 SYDVKM. CDR3 protein: CASTLSRESYNSPLHF.

This chain links TRBV29-1 with TRBJ2-7; TCRdb's assignment of TRBD1 cannot be checked, as there is no DNA. Germline values: CDR1 SQVTM, CDR2 ANQGSEA. The CDR3 extends over 17 amino acids. The CDR3 reads CSVEGWKSGGETYEQYF.

V usage is TRBV29-1 and J usage is TRBJ2-1; the D gene TCRdb calls, TRBD1, cannot be checked with no DNA. The CDR3 extends over 13 amino acids. CDR1 and CDR2 from the germline V gene are SQVTM and ANQGSEA. This CDR3 is CSVTGTGYNEQFF.

The gene calls are TRBV29-1 and TRBJ2-1; with no DNA, the TCRdb D assignment of TRBD2 cannot be verified. CDR1 and CDR2 from the germline V gene are SQVTM and ANQGSEA. The CDR3 runs 13 residues. Here the CDR3 reads CSGLAANNNEQFF.

The chain has TRBV29-1 and TRBJ2-7; checking the TCRdb D call of TRBD1 is not possible without DNA. This CDR3 is 13 amino acids long. CDR1 and CDR2 (germline): SQVTM, ANQGSEA. Here the CDR3 reads CSVETDTNYEQYF.

The chain carries TRBV5-1 and TRBJ1-1; TCRdb lists TRBD1, though no DNA is available to test this call. The CDR3 consists of 12 residues. Germline assignment: CDR1 SGHRS and CDR2 YFSETQ. CDR3 sequence reads: CASSRLGAEAFF.

This chain connects TRBV7-8 to TRBJ2-5; without DNA, the TCRdb call of TRBD2 cannot be checked. The V gene's germline CDR1 is SGHVS and CDR2 FQNEAQ. The length of the CDR3 is 17 residues. Here the CDR3 reads CASSLAGGLAGVLADYF.

This chain joins TRBV12-3 or TRBV12-4 and TRBJ1-2; as DNA is missing, the TRBD1 call by TCRdb cannot be tested. The CDR3 consists of 14 residues. The CDR3 loop is CASSPPGRIYGYTF.

The V call is TRBV21-1, the J call TRBJ2-1; there is no DNA to check the TCRdb D call of TRBD1. TRBV21-1 counts as a pseudogene. CDR3 length equals 16 residues. The CDR3 sequence: CASSRNTGTGVREQFF.

The chain couples TRBV7-3 to TRBJ2-7; TCRdb outputs TRBD1, but without DNA this stays unchecked. CDR3 length equals 13 residues. The V gene's germline CDR1 is SGHTA and CDR2 FQGTGA. CDR3 amino acids: CASSSGPTYEQYF.

The rearrangement uses TRBV29-1 and TRBJ2-7. The CDR3 has 13 amino acids. Per germline, CDR1 SQVTM and CDR2 ANQGSEA. CDR3 loop: CSVEGTDDYEQYF.